Presented here are 20 T cell receptor beta chains from one specimen sequenced in a study of shared clonotypes between healthy human individuals (dated by TCRdb to 2020 to 2021). Preparation of the library involved the immunoSEQ multiplex PCR assay. Entries here come from immuneACCESS through TCRdb and include only in-frame sequences with V and J called. Some clones fail to appear in such tables; in the studies checked, an unresolved V gene covers under half of the shortfall, and the cause of the remainder is unknown. The sample table records millions of clones; 90% to 95% of these occur just once. The ten largest clonotypes hold around 0.14% of the sample. Specimen: naive CD4+ T cells sorted from blood. Per the publication, the cell subset or site label means: CD45RA+ positively selected. The receptors derive from a man between 18 and 35 years old in good health.

This sequence joins TRBV5-1 and TRBJ1-2, with 9 bases identical to TRBD1. Trimming at V came to 3 bases and at J to 5 bases, leaving 14 bases not matched to a gene. This CDR3 region has 17 residues. Looked up from germline, CDR1 is SGHRS and CDR2 is YFSETQ. Here the CDR3 DNA reads TGCGCCAGCAGCTCAACCGGGACAGGGACAGCCGGGTATGGCTACACCTTC. This translates into CASSSTGTGTAGYGYTF.

This chain connects TRBV28 to TRBJ1-2; 7 bases agree with TRBD1. CDR1 and CDR2 from the germline V gene are MDHEN and SYDVKM. CDR3 length: 14 residues. Trimming took 2 bases from V and 5 from J; bases not matched to a gene: 5. The chain's CDR3 is CASSLVGQEYGYTF. CDR3 DNA: TGTGCCAGCAGTTTAGTCGGACAGGAGTATGGCTACACCTTC.

V and J are TRBV2 and TRBJ2-2, with a possible D match to TRBD2 (6 bases). There are 13 residues in the CDR3. Trimming cost V 6 bases and J 8 bases, with 13 bases left between them. The germline V gene has CDR1 SNHLY and CDR2 FYNNEI. DNA for the CDR3: TGTGCCAGCAGAAGACTGGAGGGGGGGGAGCTGTTTTTT. This encodes CASRRLEGGELFF.

This sequence joins TRBV13 and TRBJ2-7; D tentatively fits TRBD1 or TRBD2 (5 bases each). This CDR3 comprises 13 residues. CDR1 and CDR2 from the germline V gene are PRHDT and FYEKMQ (reference sequence). V lost 5 bases to trimming and J lost 7 bases, with 15 bases between them. DNA for the CDR3: TGTGCCAGCAGCCTAGCAGGGAACCGGGAGCAGTACTTC. Residues: CASSLAGNREQYF. The full variable domain, rest sourced from reference TRBV13 and TRBJ2-7, is AAGVIQSPRHLIKEKRETATLKCYPIPRHDTVYWYQQGPGQDPQFLISFYEKMQSDKGSIPDRFSAQQFSDYHSELNMSSLELGDSALYFCASSLAGNREQYFGPGTRLTVT.

The chain employs TRBV14 and TRBJ2-3; possible D gene TRBD2, 6 bases. The CDR3 runs to 13 residues. CDR1 and CDR2 from the germline V gene are SGHDN and FVKESK. Deletions cut 1 base from V and 13 bases from J, with 15 bases between. CDR3 DNA: TGTGCCAGCAGCCAAGTGGGACTCTTGGGGAAGTATTTT. This translates into CASSQVGLLGKYF.

This chain connects TRBV4-1 to TRBJ1-6, with no clear D. Germline V gene sequence: CDR1 MGHRA, CDR2 YSYEKL. The length of the CDR3 is 14 residues. Trimming shortened V by 0 bases and J by 7 bases, and 7 bases separated the two germline ends. The CDR3 spells CASSQDSENSPLHF. The CDR3 DNA sequence: TGCGCCAGCAGCCAAGACTCGGAGAATTCACCCCTCCACTTT.

The chain carries TRBV4-3 and TRBJ1-4; possibly TRBD1 for D (5 bases). Germline-derived CDR1 and CDR2 are LGHNA and YSLEER. Trimming removed 1 base from V and 4 bases from J, with 16 bases in between. The CDR3 is made up of 17 amino acids. CDR3 in DNA: TGCGCCAGCAGCCAAGTCTCAGCGGACATACTTAATGAAAAACTGTTTTTT. Protein product: CASSQVSADILNEKLFF.

V gene TRBV5-6 combines with J gene TRBJ1-5, with unresolved D. The CDR3 is 16 amino acids. V was shortened by 4 bases and J by 2 bases, with 16 bases between the two germline ends. Germline CDR1 SGHDT, CDR2 YYEEEE. CDR3 in amino acids: CASSPRRTEGNQPQHF. The CDR3 nucleotides are TGTGCCAGCAGCCCACGACGGACGGAGGGCAATCAGCCCCAGCATTTT.

This clone was counted a single time. This chain connects TRBV6-6 to TRBJ2-5, with a possible D match to TRBD2 (5 bases). The DNA end is more similar to TRBJ2-7, so the J call may be wrong. This CDR3 comprises 13 residues. Per germline, CDR1 MNHNY and CDR2 SVGAGI (reference sequence). The CDR3 DNA sequence: TGTGCCAGCAGTTACAGGGAGACCTACGAGCAGTACTTC. Protein product: CASSYRETYEQYF.

A word on this clone: Distinct nucleotide sequences in the sample also encode this CDR3. This chain uses TRBV5-1 with TRBJ1-1; maybe TRBD1 (5 bases). Trimming took 0 bases from V and 1 from J, leaving 10 bases between them. CDR1 and CDR2 (germline): SGHRS, YFSETQ. The CDR3 spans 15 residues. CDR3 bases: TGCGCCAGCAGCTTGGCCGGAACAGGGAACACTGAAGCTTTCTTT. Translated: CASSLAGTGNTEAFF.

The chain has TRBV30 and TRBJ2-1; maybe TRBD2 (6 bases). Germline assignment: CDR1 GTSNPN and CDR2 SVGIG (reference sequence). The CDR3 extends over 14 amino acids. V lost 0 bases, J lost 7 bases, and 13 bases lay in between. The CDR3 nucleotides are TGTGCCTGGAGTGTAGGGACTGGGGGAAATGAGCAGTTCTTC. Translating gives CAWSVGTGGNEQFF.

The chain links TRBV10-3 to TRBJ1-5; D unresolved. The germline CDR1 and CDR2 sequences are ENHRY and SYGVKD. The ends were cut back, 8 bases at V and 3 bases at J, with 17 bases in the middle. The CDR3 loop spans 15 amino acids. The CDR3 loop is CAIREGDLINQPQHF. As DNA, the CDR3 is TGTGCCATCCGAGAGGGAGACCTCATCAATCAGCCCCAGCATTTT.

This clone was seen once. This chain links TRBV29-1 with TRBJ2-5; 8 bases are shared with TRBD2. Germline CDR1 reads SQVTM; CDR2 reads ANQGSEA. This CDR3 region has 13 residues. V was clipped by 5 bases and J by 2 bases; unmatched bases: 4. CDR3 coding DNA: TGCAGCGTTAAAACTAGCGGTCAAGAGACCCAGTACTTC. It is translated as CSVKTSGQETQYF.

The chain links TRBV19 to TRBJ1-2, with 9 bases aligning to TRBD1. Germline V gene lookup returns CDR1 LNHDA and CDR2 SQIVND (reference sequence). The CDR3 is 15 amino acids. V lost 8 bases and J lost 1; bases outside the gene matches: 8. The CDR3, as DNA: TGTGCCAGTCGGACCCTGGGACAGGGTAACTATGGCTACACCTTC. It is translated as CASRTLGQGNYGYTF.

This clone turned up a few times. The V call is TRBV28, the J call TRBJ1-6; D unresolved. V lost 4 bases and J 13 bases, leaving 11 bases between the germline ends. The CDR3 runs 12 residues. Germline V gives CDR1 MDHEN, CDR2 SYDVKM. The CDR3 bases are TGTGCCAGCAGTTCCCCCTTCGGCCCCCTCCACTTT. Translated, it gives CASSSPFGPLHF.

The chain recombines TRBV5-1 with TRBJ2-2, with D unclear. CDR1 SGHRS and CDR2 YFSETQ come from the germline V gene. Trimming left V 5 bases short and J 0 bases short, with 11 bases between. The CDR3 consists of 15 residues. The CDR3 DNA follows: TGCGCCAGCAGTCAGACGGTCCCGAACACCGGGGAGCTGTTTTTT. Translated: CASSQTVPNTGELFF.

The V gene is TRBV5-1, the J gene TRBJ1-3, with D hard to call. The CDR3 has 16 amino acids. The ends were cut back, 0 bases at V and 0 bases at J, with 10 bases in the middle. CDR1 is SGHRS and CDR2 is YFSETQ in the germline V gene. CDR3 DNA: TGCGCCAGCAGCTTGGCCAACCAGCGCTCTGGAAACACCATATATTTT. Translated, it gives CASSLANQRSGNTIYF. The whole variable domain, remainder taken from reference TRBV5-1 and TRBJ1-3, is KAGVTQTPRYLIKTRGQQVTLSCSPISGHRSVSWYQQTPGQGLQFLFEYFSETQRNKGNFPGRFSGRQFSNSRSEMNVSTLELGDSALYLCASSLANQRSGNTIYFGEGSWLTVV.

The gene calls are TRBV6-6 and TRBJ2-5, with 9 positions matching TRBD2. The V and J ends lost 5 bases and 5 bases, in that order; junction bases with no gene match: 6. The CDR3 spans 14 residues. Germline V gene sequence: CDR1 MNHNY, CDR2 SVGAGI (reference sequence). The CDR3 nucleotides are TGTGCCAGCAGTAAGGGACTAGCTAGGGAGACCCAGTACTTC. Protein: CASSKGLARETQYF.

This rearrangement joins TRBV27 to TRBJ2-7; maybe TRBD1 (5 bases). Germline V gene data show CDR1 as MNHEY and CDR2 as SMNVEV (reference sequence). The CDR3 has 15 amino acids. V was shortened by 0 bases and J by 0 bases, with 9 bases between the two germline ends. This CDR3 reads CASSLSQAFSYEQYF. The CDR3 DNA reads TGTGCCAGCAGTTTATCACAGGCTTTCTCCTACGAGCAGTACTTC.

The chain employs TRBV7-9 and TRBJ2-1, with TRBD1 matching 7 bases. The germline V gene has CDR1 SEHNR and CDR2 FQNEAQ (reference sequence). V gave up 5 bases and J gave up 4 bases; unmatched junction bases: 8. The CDR3 is 15 residues long. DNA for the CDR3: TGTGCCAGCAGCCCCTCAGGACAGGTATACAATGAGCAGTTCTTC. Its translation: CASSPSGQVYNEQFF.